Below, 3 T cell receptor beta chains from the same sample are listed, as sequenced in a study of shared clonotypes between healthy human individuals. Data came from immunoSEQ multiplex PCR; TCRdb stores just in-frame clones and leaves some out. The sample records some 2.4 million clones, 80% to 95% being singletons. Source material: naive CD4+ T cells from PBMCs. Subset in this sample: CD45RA+ positively selected. The receptors stem from a man aged 18 to 29 in good health. Some clones in this sample may be carry-over from other donors' samples.

The chain links TRBV9 to TRBJ2-3; 10 bases are a match to TRBD1. The CDR3 has 15 residues. CDR1 SGDLS and CDR2 YYNGEE come from the germline V gene. Unmatched junction bases numbered 2, after V lost 0 bases and J lost 4 bases. CDR3 nucleotides: TGTGCCAGCAGCGTAGTAGGACAGGGGGCAGATACGCAGTATTTT. Encoded protein: CASSVVGQGADTQYF.

The chain is built from TRBV7-2 and TRBJ2-3; maybe TRBD1 (5 bases). Germline CDR1 SGHTA, CDR2 FQGNSA. The CDR3 is 13 residues long. V was pared by 5 bases and J by 8 bases, with 14 bases between. The CDR3 DNA reads as TGTGCCAGCAGCCCACAGGACGGTTCTACGCAGTATTTT. Protein: CASSPQDGSTQYF. Drawing the rest from reference TRBV7-2 and TRBJ2-3, the complete variable domain is GAGVSQSPSNKVTEKGKDVELRCDPISGHTALYWYRQSLGQGLEFLIYFQGNSAPDKSGLPSDRFSAERTGGSVSTLTIQRTQQEDSAVYLCASSPQDGSTQYFGPGTRLTVL.

This clone is a singleton in its sample. This chain links TRBV7-6 with TRBJ2-1; D gene uncertain. CDR3 length: 11 residues. The V end was cut by 2 bases, the J end by 6 bases, with 2 bases between. In germline, CDR1 is SGHVS, CDR2 FNYEAQ. CDR3 region: CASSLTNEQFF. CDR3 DNA sequence: TGTGCCAGCAGCTTAACCAATGAGCAGTTCTTC.